This T cell receptor beta chain comes out of a study of regulatory T cells in long-lasting Graves disease. The V end was cut by 6 bases, the J end by 14 bases, with 22 bases between. Germline loops: CDR1 DFQATT, CDR2 SNEGSKA (reference sequence). This CDR3 is 12 amino acids long. Arm-PCR of CDR3 regions and iRepertoire HTBI primers were used to build TCR beta libraries. In the authors' workflow: Sample data revealed 60 to 80 TRBV and more than 13 TRBJ segments. A single record per CDR3 protein comes from TCRdb applying MiXCR to the multiplex PCR reads. The V and J calls were not made by the authors but by TCRdb's processing. The repertoire consists of some 330,000 distinct CDR3 sequences, with roughly 12% occurring once and the leading ten covering under 20%. Time point specified: newly diagnosed GD, antithyroid drugs for less than 3 months. There was RNA extracted from PBMCs, and the TCR library was made from it.

This clonotype was observed at least ten times. These data were also reused for a study on T cells in Graves' hyperthyroidism and ophthalmopathy. From that second work: A lack of ophthalmopathy progression within 18 months defined stable Graves' hyperthyroidism. Patients having uncontrolled infection, another autoimmune disease, pregnancy or lactation were not included. HTBI primers drove first-round RT-PCR of the TCR CDR3.

The sequence came from a woman aged 18-35 years with Graves disease. The genes are TRBV20-1 and TRBJ2-5; D is undetermined. This specimen consisted of peripheral blood mononuclear cells (PBMCs), obtained at new diagnosis, from a patient treated with antithyroid drugs. CDR3 in DNA: TGCAGTGCCCGGACGTGGAAGACACAAAACTACTTC. Translating gives CSARTWKTQNYF.